Below are 21 T cell receptor beta chains sequenced from a single sample in a study of T cells in Graves' hyperthyroidism and ophthalmopathy. RNA transcripts served as the template for amplifying TCR beta CDR3 regions. A set of HTBI primers served as the primers for a first-round RT-PCR of the TCR CDR3. One entry per CDR3 protein, called by TCRdb with MiXCR from the multiplex PCR reads. The repertoire consists of around 260,000 distinct CDR3 sequences, with less than 30% occurring once and the leading ten covering about 25%. The specimen sequenced was blood. Every receptor here comes from a man in his forties with Graves' hyperthyroidism that later progressed to Graves' ophthalmopathy.

This clonotype was picked up many times. The chain carries TRBV6-1 and TRBJ1-1; D is undetermined. Deletions cut 6 bases from V and 2 bases from J, with 7 bases between. Germline V gene lookup returns CDR1 MNHNS and CDR2 SASEGT. This CDR3 is 12 amino acids long. The CDR3: CASSDPNTEAFF. In nucleotides, the CDR3 is TGTGCCAGCAGCGATCCCAACACTGAAGCTTTCTTT.

This clonotype has a count of ten or more. The chain links TRBV30 to TRBJ1-1; D is unclear. V lost 4 bases, J lost 2 bases, and 8 bases lay in between. The CDR3 has 12 amino acids. CDR1 is GTSNPN and CDR2 is SVGIG in the germline V gene (reference sequence). The CDR3 sequence: CAWIFTNTEAFF. DNA for the CDR3: TGTGCCTGGATCTTTACCAACACTGAAGCTTTCTTT.

V is TRBV12-3 or TRBV12-4 and J is TRBJ1-2, with unresolved D. V gave up 2 bases and J gave up 2 bases, with 9 bases separating them. The CDR3 loop spans 14 amino acids. CDR3 coding DNA: TGTGCCAGCAGTTTAAGGTGGCTGAACTATGGCTACACCTTC. This gives the protein CASSLRWLNYGYTF.

This clonotype was picked up many times. The J gene is TRBJ1-1, the V gene TRBV18, with a possible D match to TRBD1 (6 bases). There are 15 residues in the CDR3. Trimming took off 6 bases at V and 2 bases at J, with 16 bases between the two ends. CDR1 is KGHSH, CDR2 LQKENI, per germline. CDR3 amino acids: CASSRNLQGNTEAFF. The CDR3 region has the DNA TGTGCCAGCTCGCGAAATTTACAGGGAAACACTGAAGCTTTCTTT.

This clonotype has a count of ten or more. This may be a read error, as it is one base from a much larger clone. The CDR3 sequence is CASSPPSGAQGTQYF. The CDR3 nucleotides read TGTGCCAGCTCACCACCGTCAGGCGCACAAGGGACCCAGTACTTC. The V gene is TRBV18, the J gene TRBJ2-5; D remains unclear. This CDR3 is built from 15 residues. CDR1 is KGHSH, CDR2 LQKENI, per germline.

This clonotype has ten or more counts. This chain uses TRBV19 with TRBJ2-5, with D maybe TRBD2 (6 bases). The CDR3 totals 14 residues. Trimming took off 6 bases at V and 0 bases at J, with 11 bases between the two ends. Germline lookup yields CDR1 LNHDA and CDR2 SQIVND (reference sequence). The CDR3, as DNA: TGTGCCAGTAGAAAGAGCGGGTACCAAGAGACCCAGTACTTC. Its protein is CASRKSGYQETQYF.

V is TRBV30 and J is TRBJ1-1; weak D call: TRBD1 (6 bases). V lost 1 base and J 3 bases, leaving 12 bases between the germline ends. Looked up from germline, CDR1 is GTSNPN and CDR2 is SVGIG (reference sequence). CDR3 length: 14 residues. CDR3 DNA sequence: TGTGCCTGGAGTGAGGATTACAGGGACACTGAAGCTTTCTTT. This gives the protein CAWSEDYRDTEAFF.

At least ten counts were recorded for this clonotype. The chain links TRBV13 to TRBJ1-6; 7 nucleotides line up with TRBD1. Germline V lookup: CDR1 PRHDT, CDR2 FYEKMQ (reference sequence). The CDR3 has 15 residues. V was clipped by 5 bases and J by 9 bases; unmatched bases: 10. CDR3 DNA sequence: TGTGCCAGCAGCAACAACAGGGGCAGTGGTTCACCCCTCCACTTT. Amino acids: CASSNNRGSGSPLHF.

This clonotype occurred many times. Germline and junction disagree at one end, which may indicate a read error. The chain links TRBV29-1 to TRBJ1-2; possibly TRBD1 for D (6 bases). The CDR3 length is 13 residues. Germline values: CDR1 SQVTM, CDR2 ANQGSEA. The CDR3 reads CKAGADRGYGYTF. CDR3 coding DNA: TGTAAAGCGGGGGCCGATCGGGGCTATGGCTACACCTTC.

This clonotype was counted a few times. The chain links TRBV10-1 to TRBJ2-2; TRBD2 matches at 12 bases. The CDR3 consists of 16 residues. Germline V gives CDR1 WNHNN, CDR2 SYGVQD (reference sequence). Trimming cost V 4 bases and J 5 bases; bases outside gene matches: 5. CDR3 loop: CASSATSGRLTGELFF. CDR3 DNA: TGCGCCAGCAGTGCGACTAGCGGGAGACTGACCGGGGAGCTGTTTTTT.

This rearrangement joins TRBV2 to TRBJ2-7; D is unclear. The germline CDR1 and CDR2 sequences are SNHLY and FYNNEI. V lost 7 bases to trimming and J lost 9 bases, with 19 bases between them. This CDR3 comprises 13 residues. The CDR3 loop reads CASNRRSGAGQYF. CDR3 nucleotides: TGTGCCAGCAACCGGCGGTCTGGAGCCGGGCAGTACTTC.

This clonotype was recorded at least ten times. The chain links TRBV11-2 to TRBJ1-1, with a possible D match to TRBD1 (5 bases). Germline V gene lookup returns CDR1 SGHAT and CDR2 FQNNGV. Trimming left V 3 bases short and J 3 bases short, with 11 bases between. The length of the CDR3 is 14 residues. The DNA for the CDR3 is TGTGCCAGCAGCTTTGAGGGAGGGGACACTGAAGCTTTCTTT. Translating gives CASSFEGGDTEAFF.

This clonotype was recorded at least ten times. The CDR3 nucleotides are TGCGCCAGCAGTCCCACCTTCCTAATGAACACTGAAGCTTTCTTT. The encoded protein is CASSPTFLMNTEAFF. The chain recombines TRBV5-1 with TRBJ1-1; D gene uncertain. Germline V gene lookup returns CDR1 SGHRS and CDR2 YFSETQ. The CDR3 is made up of 15 amino acids. Trimming left V 5 bases short and J 0 bases short, with 14 bases between.

This clonotype was found many times. This chain uses TRBV12-5 with TRBJ2-6; tentative D call: TRBD1 (6 bases). The CDR3 is made up of 16 amino acids. Per the germline V gene, CDR1 is LGHNT and CDR2 is FRNRAP. V was shortened by 0 bases and J by 4 bases, with 10 bases between the two germline ends. The CDR3 is CASGLVTTGGANVLTF. DNA of the CDR3: TGTGCTAGTGGTTTGGTAACGACAGGAGGGGCCAACGTCCTGACTTTC.

In this sample, this clonotype turned up a few times. This chain connects TRBV6-2 or TRBV6-3 to TRBJ2-5; no reliable D call. Germline CDR1 MNHEY, CDR2 SVGEGT. Trimming cost V 8 bases and J 2 bases, with 18 bases left between them. The CDR3 is 15 residues long. The CDR3, as DNA: TGTGCCAGCGCCCATTCCGGATTGGGGCAAGAGACCCAGTACTTC. Its protein product is CASAHSGLGQETQYF.

This clonotype was detected only a few times. V usage is TRBV6-4 and J usage is TRBJ2-6; the D is unclear. Germline lookup yields CDR1 MRHNA and CDR2 SNTAGT. This CDR3 region has 16 residues. V shed 0 bases and J shed 0 bases, with 6 bases lying between them. CDR3 region: CASSDSATSGANVLTF. CDR3 in DNA: TGTGCCAGCAGTGACTCAGCGACCTCTGGGGCCAACGTCCTGACTTTC.

This clonotype was counted many times. The chain is built from TRBV6-5 and TRBJ2-3, with D hard to call. This CDR3 comprises 15 residues. The V end was cut by 2 bases, the J end by 0 bases, with 9 bases between. The V gene's germline CDR1 is MNHEY and CDR2 SVGAGI. In nucleotides, the CDR3 is TGTGCCAGCAGTTACACCAGTCCCAGCACAGATACGCAGTATTTT. Encoded protein: CASSYTSPSTDTQYF.

Many counts were recorded for this clonotype. The chain couples TRBV5-1 to TRBJ1-2; perhaps TRBD1 as D (5 bases). The CDR3 contains 12 residues. The germline V gene has CDR1 SGHRS and CDR2 YFSETQ. V was pared by 4 bases and J by 5 bases, with 9 bases between. The DNA of the CDR3 is TGCGCCAGCAGCCCTGGACAATATGGCTACACCTTC. This gives the protein CASSPGQYGYTF.

This clonotype was seen ten or more times. This chain joins TRBV20-1 and TRBJ2-7; the match to TRBD2 covers 7 bases. The CDR3 is made up of 11 amino acids. CDR1 and CDR2 from the germline V gene are DFQATT and SNEGSKA (reference sequence). V lost 6 bases, J lost 4 bases, and 3 bases stayed unmatched. CDR3 amino acids: CSALSGYEQYF. The CDR3 bases are TGCAGTGCCCTTAGCGGGTACGAGCAGTACTTC.

This clonotype appeared many times. The V call is TRBV24-1, the J call TRBJ2-2, with D unresolved. Germline CDR1 and CDR2: KGHDR and SFDVKD. V lost 9 bases and J lost 0, with 7 bases in between. This CDR3 is built from 13 residues. CDR3 sequence reads: CATRDPNTGELFF. Written as DNA, the CDR3 is TGTGCCACCCGCGATCCGAACACCGGGGAGCTGTTTTTT.

This clonotype was picked up many times. This chain's CDR3 is CASSARLMNGVDQPQHF. CDR3 sequence (DNA): TGTGCCAGTAGTGCCCGACTAATGAACGGAGTCGATCAGCCCCAGCATTTT. V usage is TRBV19 and J usage is TRBJ1-5; D unresolved. V lost 5 bases and J lost 5, with 22 bases in between. Germline V lookup: CDR1 LNHDA, CDR2 SQIVND (reference sequence). The CDR3 runs 17 residues. The variable domain in full, completed from reference TRBV19 and TRBJ1-5, reads DGGITQSPKYLFRKEGQNVTLSCEQNLNHDAMYWYRQDPGQGLRLIYYSQIVNDFQKGDIAEGYSVSREKKESFPLTVTSAQKNPTAFYLCASSARLMNGVDQPQHFGDGTRLSIL.